The sample holds a few counts of the clone carrying this T cell receptor beta chain. Its antigen is currently unknown. Exclusion criteria comprised other autoimmune diseases, uncontrolled infections, pregnancy or lactation in patients. This entry belongs to a study of Graves' ophthalmopathy and Graves' hyperthyroidism. Study conclusions and caveats: For predicting ophthalmopathy progression, the model had nearly 71% sensitivity and roughly 77% specificity.

V was shortened by 3 bases and J by 3 bases, with 6 bases between the two germline ends. Germline CDR1 and CDR2: KGHSH and LQKENI. This CDR3 region has 13 residues. From RNA, the CDR3 regions of TCR beta chains were amplified and sequenced. Scientists carried out first-round RT-PCR using HTBI primers and then a second-round multiplex PCR. MiXCR, applied by TCRdb to the multiplex PCR reads, yields one record per CDR3 protein. This table holds 200,000 to 300,000 distinct CDR3 sequences, 45% to 55% found once. The specimen sequenced was peripheral blood. The sequence came from an adult man with Graves' ophthalmopathy. V gene TRBV18 combines with J gene TRBJ1-5; no definite D call. In DNA, the CDR3 is TGTGCCAGCTCACCGGGAAACAATCAGCCCCAGCATTTT. Its translation: CASSPGNNQPQHF.